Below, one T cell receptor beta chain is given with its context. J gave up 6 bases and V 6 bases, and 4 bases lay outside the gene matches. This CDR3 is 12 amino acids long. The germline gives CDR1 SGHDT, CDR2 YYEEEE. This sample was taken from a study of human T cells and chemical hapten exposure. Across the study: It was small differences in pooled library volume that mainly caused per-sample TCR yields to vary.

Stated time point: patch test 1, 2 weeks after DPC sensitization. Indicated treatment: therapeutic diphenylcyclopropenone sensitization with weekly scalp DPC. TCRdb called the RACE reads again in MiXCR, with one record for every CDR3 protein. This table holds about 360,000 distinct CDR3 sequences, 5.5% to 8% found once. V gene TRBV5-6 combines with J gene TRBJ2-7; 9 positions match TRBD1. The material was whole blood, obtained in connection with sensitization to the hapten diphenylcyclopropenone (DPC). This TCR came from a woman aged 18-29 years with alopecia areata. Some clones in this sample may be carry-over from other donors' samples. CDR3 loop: CASNLDRGEQYF. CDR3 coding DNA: TGTGCCAGCAACCTGGACAGGGGCGAGCAGTACTTC.